This T cell receptor beta chain was captured by sequencing in a study of long-term antiretroviral therapy in people with HIV. Overall study: First collections came about a decade before the 2015 immediate-ART recommendation.

V lost 0 bases, J lost 5 bases, and 19 bases lay in between. Germline V gene sequence: CDR1 LGHNA, CDR2 YSLEER. The CDR3 length is 17 residues. Per individual, the PBMC samples numbered at least one pre-ART and at least two post-ART. Researchers ran immunoSEQ v3.0 at survey level. The protocol was immunoSEQ multiplex PCR, while the TCRdb copy is restricted to in-frame clones and leaves out a portion. This table has approximately 25,000 clones, over 90% appearing once. V is TRBV4-3 and J is TRBJ2-5; possibly TRBD1 for D (6 bases). The sequence was obtained from a woman aged 40 to 49 with HIV. Here the sequenced sample was unsorted PBMCs, taken 7.6 years after starting antiretroviral therapy. CDR3 loop: CASSQDRGTWKGETQYF. CDR3 DNA: TGCGCCAGCAGCCAAGATAGGGGGACCTGGAAAGGGGAGACCCAGTACTTC.